The 5 T cell receptor beta chains presented below share a single source sample, sequenced in a study of CD8 T cells in ankylosing spondylitis. TCRdb called the 5' RACE reads again in MiXCR, with one record for every CDR3 protein. The table lists 250,000 to 400,000 distinct CDR3 sequences, approximately 10% of them singletons. Sequencing was done on a sample of blood, either unsorted or a sorted T cell fraction (not recorded which). These receptors originate from a female donor with ankylosing spondylitis or in good health (not recorded which).

The chain carries TRBV21-1 and TRBJ2-1; the table's D call, TRBD1, has no DNA check behind it. TRBV21-1 is a recognized pseudogene. The CDR3 sequence is 14 residues long. The CDR3, as DNA: TGTGCCAGCAGCATACGGACAGGCAACAATGAGCAGTTCTTC. Translation gives CASSIRTGNNEQFF.

This clonotype was seen ten or more times. This chain connects TRBV5-1 to TRBJ1-1, with D possibly matching TRBD1 (5 bases). Germline V gene data show CDR1 as SGHRS and CDR2 as YFSETQ. The CDR3 sequence is 18 residues long. V gave up 1 base and J gave up 1 base, with 20 bases separating them. The CDR3 loop reads CASSLLGVGIRANTEAFF. DNA of the CDR3: TGCGCCAGCAGCTTGTTGGGGGTGGGTATAAGAGCGAACACTGAAGCTTTCTTT.

The chain combines TRBV12-3 or TRBV12-4 with TRBJ2-1, with D unclear. This CDR3 has 12 residues. Trimming shortened V by 3 bases and J by 6 bases, and 6 bases separated the two germline ends. The CDR3 protein is CASSLSPNEQFF. The CDR3 region has the DNA TGTGCCAGCAGTTTGTCCCCCAATGAGCAGTTCTTC.

This clonotype was seen many times. This sequence joins TRBV5-1 and TRBJ2-1; perhaps TRBD2 as D (6 bases). The length of the CDR3 is 15 residues. V lost 2 bases to trimming and J lost 2 bases, with 11 bases between them. The germline V gene encodes CDR1 SGHRS and CDR2 YFSETQ. CDR3 amino acids: CASSLVGEAYNEQFF. In DNA, the CDR3 is TGCGCCAGCAGCTTAGTTGGGGAGGCCTACAATGAGCAGTTCTTC.

This clonotype occurred once. The J gene is TRBJ2-7, the V gene TRBV6-2 or TRBV6-3; no reliable D call. In germline, CDR1 is MNHEY, CDR2 SVGEGT. The CDR3 is made up of 12 amino acids. V was cut by 8 bases and J by 6 bases, with 14 bases left in between. The CDR3 reads CASVRVPSEQYF. In DNA form, the CDR3 reads TGTGCCAGCGTTCGGGTCCCCAGCGAGCAGTACTTC.